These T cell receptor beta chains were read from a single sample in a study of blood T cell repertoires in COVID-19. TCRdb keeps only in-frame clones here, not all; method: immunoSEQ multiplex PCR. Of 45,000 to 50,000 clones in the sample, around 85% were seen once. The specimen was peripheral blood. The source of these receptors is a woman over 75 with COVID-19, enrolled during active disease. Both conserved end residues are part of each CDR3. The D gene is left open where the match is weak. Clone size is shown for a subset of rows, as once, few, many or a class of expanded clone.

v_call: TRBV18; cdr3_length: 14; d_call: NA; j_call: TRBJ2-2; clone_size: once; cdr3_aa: CASSPRGGTGELFF
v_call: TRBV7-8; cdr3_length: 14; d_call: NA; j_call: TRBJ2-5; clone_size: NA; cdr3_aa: CASSFGGLQETQYF
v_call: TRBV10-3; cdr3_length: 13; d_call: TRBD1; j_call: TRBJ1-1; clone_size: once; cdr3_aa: CAIRYRGDTEAFF
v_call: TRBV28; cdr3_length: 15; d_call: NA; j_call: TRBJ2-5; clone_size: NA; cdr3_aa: CASSIRLGGGETQYF
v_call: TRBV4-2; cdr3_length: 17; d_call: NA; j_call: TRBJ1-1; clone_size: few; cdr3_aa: CASSQDARPGGNTEAFF
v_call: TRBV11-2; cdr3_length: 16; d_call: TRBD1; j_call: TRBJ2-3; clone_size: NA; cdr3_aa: CASSNPGTGVADTQYF
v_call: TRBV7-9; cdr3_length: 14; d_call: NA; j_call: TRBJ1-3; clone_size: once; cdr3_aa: CASREGISGNTIYF
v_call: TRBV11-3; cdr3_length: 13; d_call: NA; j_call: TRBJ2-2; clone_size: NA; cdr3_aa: CASSSWGLGELFF
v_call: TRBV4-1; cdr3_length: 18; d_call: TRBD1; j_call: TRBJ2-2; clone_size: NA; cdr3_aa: CASSQDPRGQGFTGELFF
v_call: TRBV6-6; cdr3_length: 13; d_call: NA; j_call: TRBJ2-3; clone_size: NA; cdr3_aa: CASSYPSTDTQYF
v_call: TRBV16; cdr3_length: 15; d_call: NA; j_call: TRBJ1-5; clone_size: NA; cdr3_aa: CASSPRSTPDGPQHF
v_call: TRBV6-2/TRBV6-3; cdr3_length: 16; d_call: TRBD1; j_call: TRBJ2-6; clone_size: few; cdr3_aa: CASSRDRGAGANVLTF
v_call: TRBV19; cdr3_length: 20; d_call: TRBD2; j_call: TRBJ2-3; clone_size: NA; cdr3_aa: CASSPGLAGGKSTSTDTQYF
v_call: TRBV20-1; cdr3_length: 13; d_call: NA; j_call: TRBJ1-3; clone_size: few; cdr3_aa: CSASVLSGNTIYF
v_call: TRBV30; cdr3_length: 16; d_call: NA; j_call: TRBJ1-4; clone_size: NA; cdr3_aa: CAWSVYPARTNEKLFF
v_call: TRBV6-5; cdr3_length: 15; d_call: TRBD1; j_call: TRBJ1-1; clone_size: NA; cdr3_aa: CASSLQTGMNTEAFF
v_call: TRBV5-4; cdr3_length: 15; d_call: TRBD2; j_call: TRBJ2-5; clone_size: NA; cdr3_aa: CASSFGRGGDETQYF
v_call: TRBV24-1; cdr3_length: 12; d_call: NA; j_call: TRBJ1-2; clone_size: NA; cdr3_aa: CAKDRTNYGYTF
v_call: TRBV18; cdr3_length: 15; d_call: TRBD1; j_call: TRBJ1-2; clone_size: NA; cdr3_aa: CASSPRTGPSGDYTF
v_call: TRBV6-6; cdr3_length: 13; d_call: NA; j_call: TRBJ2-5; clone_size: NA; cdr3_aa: CASSSRGEETQYF
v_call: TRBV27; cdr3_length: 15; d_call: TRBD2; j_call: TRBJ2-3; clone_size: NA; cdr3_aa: CASSLGVAGLDTQYF
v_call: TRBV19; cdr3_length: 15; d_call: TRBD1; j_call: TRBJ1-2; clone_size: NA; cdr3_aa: CASSSGTGVVSGYTF
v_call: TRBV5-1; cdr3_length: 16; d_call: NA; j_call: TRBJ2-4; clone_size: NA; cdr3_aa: CASSLGQTLAKNIQYF
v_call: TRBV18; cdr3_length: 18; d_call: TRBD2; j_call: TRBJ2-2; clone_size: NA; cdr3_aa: CASSLTWTSGRNTGELFF
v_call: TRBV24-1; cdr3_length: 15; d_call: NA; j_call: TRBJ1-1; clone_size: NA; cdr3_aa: CATSDPKAGNTEAFF
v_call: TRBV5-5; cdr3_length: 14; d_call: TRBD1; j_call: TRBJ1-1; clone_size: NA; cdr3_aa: CASSLDRGYTEAFF
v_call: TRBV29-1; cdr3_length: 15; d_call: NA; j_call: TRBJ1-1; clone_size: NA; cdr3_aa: CSVERLRHMNTEAFF
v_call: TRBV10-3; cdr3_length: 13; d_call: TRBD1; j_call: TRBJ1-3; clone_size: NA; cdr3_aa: CAITDRGRNTIYF